The sequence of this TCR beta chain was determined in a study of control samples from healthy donors and cancer patients. The data were produced by immunoSEQ multiplex PCR, yet TCRdb's version contains in-frame clones alone and is incomplete. The profile shows about 140,000 clones, around 88% of them singletons. Germline V gene sequence: CDR1 SGHVS, CDR2 FQNEAQ. This CDR3 has 11 amino acids. Trimming took off 5 bases at V and 1 base at J, with 2 bases between the two ends. Sequenced input: blood. The chain combines TRBV7-8 with TRBJ2-5; D remains ambiguous. This sequence originates from a man younger than 30 in good health. The DNA for the CDR3 is TGTGCCAGCAGCATCCAAGAGACCCAGTACTTC. Translated: CASSIQETQYF.